The sequence of this T cell receptor (beta chain) was determined in a study of healthy donors' naive CD4 and CD8 T cells. Points from the study as a whole: About 13% of CD4/CD8 propensity variance appeared explained by V, J and CDR3 charge. Naive CD4+ and CD8+ cells reportedly differed in usage of most V and J genes.

Naive CD4+ cells were sorted as CD4+CD8-CD45RO-CD45RA+; naive CD8+ as CD8+CD4-CD45RA+CD27bright. TCR libraries were built from about 500 ng of total RNA by linear amplification. TCRdb analysed the reads with MiXCR anew, one entry per CDR3 protein. This table has some 190,000 distinct CDR3 sequences, around 74% appearing once. Regarding this clonotype: Its antigen is as yet unknown.

The source is a pool of human donors in good health; the sample pools cells from several healthy donors. Sequencing was performed on naive CD4+ and CD8+ T cells sorted from blood, pooled from several donors.

CDR3: CASSREFGETQYF. CDR3 nucleotides: TGTGCCAGCAGCCGGGAGTTCGGGGAGACCCAGTACTTC. The chain uses TRBV4-2 and TRBJ2-5, with TRBD2 as a possible D gene (5 bases). V lost 4 bases, J lost 5 bases, and 11 bases lay in between. The CDR3 totals 13 residues. The germline V gene encodes CDR1 LGHNA and CDR2 YNFKEQ.